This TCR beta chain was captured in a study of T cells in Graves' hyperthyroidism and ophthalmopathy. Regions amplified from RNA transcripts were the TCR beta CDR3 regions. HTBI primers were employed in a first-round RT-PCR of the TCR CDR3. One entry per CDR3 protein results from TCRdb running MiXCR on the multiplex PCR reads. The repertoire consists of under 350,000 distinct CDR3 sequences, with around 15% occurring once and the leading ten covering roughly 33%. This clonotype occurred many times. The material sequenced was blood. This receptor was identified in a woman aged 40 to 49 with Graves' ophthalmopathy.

The CDR3 bases are TGCAGTGCCATTAGAACTCTTTACGAGCAGTACTTC. It is translated as CSAIRTLYEQYF. The V call is TRBV20-1, the J call TRBJ2-7, with D uncertain. The germline CDR1 and CDR2 sequences are DFQATT and SNEGSKA (reference sequence). The CDR3 is 12 residues long. V lost 6 bases and J lost 4, with 13 bases in between.